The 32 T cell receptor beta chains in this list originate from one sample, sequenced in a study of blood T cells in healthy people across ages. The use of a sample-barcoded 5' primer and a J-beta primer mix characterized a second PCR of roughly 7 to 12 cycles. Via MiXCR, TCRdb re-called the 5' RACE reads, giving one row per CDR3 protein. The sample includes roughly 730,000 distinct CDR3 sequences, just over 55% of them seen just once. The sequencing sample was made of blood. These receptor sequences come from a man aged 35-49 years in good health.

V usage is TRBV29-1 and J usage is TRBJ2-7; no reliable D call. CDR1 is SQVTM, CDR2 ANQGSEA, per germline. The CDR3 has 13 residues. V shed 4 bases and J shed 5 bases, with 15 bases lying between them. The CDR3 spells CSVAGSLWDEQYF. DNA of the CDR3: TGCAGCGTTGCTGGGTCTCTCTGGGACGAGCAGTACTTC.

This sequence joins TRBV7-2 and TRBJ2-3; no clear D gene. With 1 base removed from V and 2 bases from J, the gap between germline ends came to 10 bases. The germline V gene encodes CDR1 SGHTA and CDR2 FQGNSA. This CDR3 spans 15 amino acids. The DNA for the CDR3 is TGTGCCAGCAGCTTAGATGCAGGAAACACAGATACGCAGTATTTT. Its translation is CASSLDAGNTDTQYF.

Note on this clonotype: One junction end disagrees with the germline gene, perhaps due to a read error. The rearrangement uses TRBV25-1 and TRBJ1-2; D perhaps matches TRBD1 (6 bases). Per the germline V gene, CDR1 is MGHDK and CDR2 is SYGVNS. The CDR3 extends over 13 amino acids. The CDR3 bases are TGTGCCAGCAGTGACCGGGACAACTATGGCCACACCTTC. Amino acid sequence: CASSDRDNYGHTF.

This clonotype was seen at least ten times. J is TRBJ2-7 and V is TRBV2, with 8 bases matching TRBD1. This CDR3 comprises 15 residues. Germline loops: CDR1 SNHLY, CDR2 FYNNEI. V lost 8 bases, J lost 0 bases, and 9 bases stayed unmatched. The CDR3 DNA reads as TGTGCCAGCCGAAAGGGACAGGCTTCCTCCTACGAGCAGTACTTC. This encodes CASRKGQASSYEQYF. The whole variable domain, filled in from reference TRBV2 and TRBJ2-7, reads EPEVTQTPSHQVTQMGQEVILRCVPISNHLYFYWYRQILGQKVEFLVSFYNNEISEKSEIFDDQFSVERPDGSNFTLKIRSTKLEDSAMYFCASRKGQASSYEQYFGPGTRLTVT.

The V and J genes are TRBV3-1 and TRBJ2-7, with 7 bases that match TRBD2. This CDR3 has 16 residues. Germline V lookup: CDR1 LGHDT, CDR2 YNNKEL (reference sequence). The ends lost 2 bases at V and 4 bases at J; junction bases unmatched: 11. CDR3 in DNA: TGTGCCAGCAGCCAACGGCTAGCGGCTTTTTGGTACGAGCAGTACTTC. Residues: CASSQRLAAFWYEQYF.

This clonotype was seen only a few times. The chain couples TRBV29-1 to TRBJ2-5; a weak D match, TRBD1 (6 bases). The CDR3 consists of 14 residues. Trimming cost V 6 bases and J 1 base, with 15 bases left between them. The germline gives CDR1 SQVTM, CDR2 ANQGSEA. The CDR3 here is CSVGTGTPQETQYF. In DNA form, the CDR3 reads TGCAGCGTGGGCACCGGGACACCCCAAGAGACCCAGTACTTC.

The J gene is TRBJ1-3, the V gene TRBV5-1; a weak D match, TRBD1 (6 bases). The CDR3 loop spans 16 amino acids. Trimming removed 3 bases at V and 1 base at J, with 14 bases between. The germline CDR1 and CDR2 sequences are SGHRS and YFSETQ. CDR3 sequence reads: CASSYQGTNSGNTIYF. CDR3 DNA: TGCGCCAGCAGCTACCAGGGGACGAATTCTGGAAACACCATATATTTT.

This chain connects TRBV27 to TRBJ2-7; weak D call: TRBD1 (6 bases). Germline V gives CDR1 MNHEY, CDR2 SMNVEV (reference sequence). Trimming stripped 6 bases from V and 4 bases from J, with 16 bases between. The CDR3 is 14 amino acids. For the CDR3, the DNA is TGTGCCAGCAGCGCAGACAGGCAAGGTTACGAGCAGTACTTC. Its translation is CASSADRQGYEQYF.

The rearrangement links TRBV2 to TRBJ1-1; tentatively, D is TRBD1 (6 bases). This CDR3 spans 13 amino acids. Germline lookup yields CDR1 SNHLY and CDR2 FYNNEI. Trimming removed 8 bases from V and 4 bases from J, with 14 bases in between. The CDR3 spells CASFGGSGTEAFF. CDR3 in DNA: TGTGCCAGCTTTGGGGGCTCAGGCACTGAAGCTTTCTTT.

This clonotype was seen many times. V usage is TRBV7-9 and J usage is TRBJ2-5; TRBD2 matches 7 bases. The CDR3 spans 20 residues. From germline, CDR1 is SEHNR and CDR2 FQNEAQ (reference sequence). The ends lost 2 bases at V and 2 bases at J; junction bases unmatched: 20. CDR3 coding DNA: TGTGCCAGCAGCTTAAAGCCCAGGGCGGGAGTCAGAAGGGGACAAGAGACCCAGTACTTC. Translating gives CASSLKPRAGVRRGQETQYF.

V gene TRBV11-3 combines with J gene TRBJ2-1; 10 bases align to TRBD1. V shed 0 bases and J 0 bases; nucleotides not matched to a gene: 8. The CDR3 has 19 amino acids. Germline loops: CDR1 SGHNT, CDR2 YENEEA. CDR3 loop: CASSLDLGQGLPSYNEQFF. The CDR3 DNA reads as TGTGCCAGCAGCTTAGATTTGGGACAGGGGCTCCCCTCCTACAATGAGCAGTTCTTC.

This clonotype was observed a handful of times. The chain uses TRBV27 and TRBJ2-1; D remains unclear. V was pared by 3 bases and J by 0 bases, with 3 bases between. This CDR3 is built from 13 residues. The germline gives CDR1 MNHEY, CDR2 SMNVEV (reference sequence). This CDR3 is CASSFSSYNEQFF. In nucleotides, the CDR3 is TGTGCCAGCAGTTTTAGCTCCTACAATGAGCAGTTCTTC.

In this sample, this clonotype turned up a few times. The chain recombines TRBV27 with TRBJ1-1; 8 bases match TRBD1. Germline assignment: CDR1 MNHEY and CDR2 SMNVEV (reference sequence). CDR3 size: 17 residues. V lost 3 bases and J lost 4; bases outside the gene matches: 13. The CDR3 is CASSFWAGGDPPTEAFF. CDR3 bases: TGTGCCAGCAGTTTTTGGGCAGGGGGCGATCCCCCCACTGAAGCTTTCTTT.

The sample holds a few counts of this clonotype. The CDR3 here is CASSLAYQPQHF. The CDR3 DNA sequence: TGTGCCAGCAGTTTAGCTTATCAGCCCCAGCATTTT. The rearrangement links TRBV28 to TRBJ1-5; no reliable D call. There are 12 residues in the CDR3. The V gene's germline CDR1 is MDHEN and CDR2 SYDVKM. V lost 2 bases and J lost 5, with 4 bases in between.

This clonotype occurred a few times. This CDR3 is CSVENRDEYYGYTF. CDR3 DNA: TGCAGCGTTGAGAACAGGGATGAATACTATGGCTACACCTTC. The chain couples TRBV29-1 to TRBJ1-2; D is perhaps TRBD1 (6 bases). V was clipped by 3 bases and J by 3 bases, with 14 bases between them. CDR1 is SQVTM, CDR2 ANQGSEA, per germline. CDR3 size: 14 residues.

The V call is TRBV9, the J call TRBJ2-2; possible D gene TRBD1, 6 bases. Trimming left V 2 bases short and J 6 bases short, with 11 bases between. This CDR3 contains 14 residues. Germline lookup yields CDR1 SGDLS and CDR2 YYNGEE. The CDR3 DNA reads TGTGCCAGCAGCGTGGTCGAGGGGGCCGGGGAGCTGTTTTTT. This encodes CASSVVEGAGELFF.

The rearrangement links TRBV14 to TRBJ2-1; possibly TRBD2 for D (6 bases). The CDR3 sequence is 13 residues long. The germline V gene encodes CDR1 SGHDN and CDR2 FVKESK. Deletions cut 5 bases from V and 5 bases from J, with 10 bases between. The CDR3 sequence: CASSGGGNNEQFF. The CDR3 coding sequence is TGTGCCAGCAGCGGTGGGGGGAACAATGAGCAGTTCTTC. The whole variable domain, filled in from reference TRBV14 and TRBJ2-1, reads EAGVTQFPSHSVIEKGQTVTLRCDPISGHDNLYWYRRVMGKEIKFLLHFVKESKQDESGMPNNRFLAERTGGTYSTLKVQPAELEDSGVYFCASSGGGNNEQFFGPGTRLTVL.

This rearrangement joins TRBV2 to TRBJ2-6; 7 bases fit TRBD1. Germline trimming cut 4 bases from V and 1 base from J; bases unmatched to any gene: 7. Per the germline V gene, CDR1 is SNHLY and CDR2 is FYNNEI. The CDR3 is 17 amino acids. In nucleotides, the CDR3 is TGTGCCAGCAGTGGAGGGGGCGAGAGGTCTGGGGCCAACGTCCTGACTTTC. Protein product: CASSGGGERSGANVLTF.

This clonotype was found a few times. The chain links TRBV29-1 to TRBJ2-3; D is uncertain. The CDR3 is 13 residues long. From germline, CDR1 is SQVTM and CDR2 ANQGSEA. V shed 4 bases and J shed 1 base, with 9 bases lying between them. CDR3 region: CSVVISGTDTQYF. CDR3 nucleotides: TGCAGCGTTGTCATTTCGGGCACAGATACGCAGTATTTT.

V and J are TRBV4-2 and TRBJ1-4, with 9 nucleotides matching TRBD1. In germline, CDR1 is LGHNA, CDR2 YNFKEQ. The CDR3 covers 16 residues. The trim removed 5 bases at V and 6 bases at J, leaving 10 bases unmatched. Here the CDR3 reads CASSKTGTGIYEKLFF. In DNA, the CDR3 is TGTGCCAGCAGCAAAACCGGGACAGGGATTTATGAAAAACTGTTTTTT.

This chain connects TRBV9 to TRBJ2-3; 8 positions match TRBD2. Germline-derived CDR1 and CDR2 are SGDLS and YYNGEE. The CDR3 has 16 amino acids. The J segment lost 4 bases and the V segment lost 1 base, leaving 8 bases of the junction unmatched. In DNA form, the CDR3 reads TGTGCCAGCAGCGTATATCCAGCGGGGGTCTCAGATACGCAGTATTTT. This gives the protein CASSVYPAGVSDTQYF.

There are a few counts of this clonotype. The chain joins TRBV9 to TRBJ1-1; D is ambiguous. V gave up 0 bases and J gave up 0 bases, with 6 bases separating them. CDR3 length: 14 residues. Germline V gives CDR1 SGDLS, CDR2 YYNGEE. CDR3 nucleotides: TGTGCCAGCAGCGTAGACAGCTTGAACACTGAAGCTTTCTTT. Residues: CASSVDSLNTEAFF.

This CDR3 is CASSRGNNEKLFF. The CDR3 DNA reads TGTGCCAGCAGCCGCGGGAATAATGAAAAACTGTTTTTT. The V gene is TRBV7-3, the J gene TRBJ1-4; D remains unclear. In germline, CDR1 is SGHTA, CDR2 FQGTGA. The V end was cut by 5 bases, the J end by 4 bases, with 8 bases between. This CDR3 has 13 residues.

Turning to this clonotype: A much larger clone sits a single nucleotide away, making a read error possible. The CDR3 sequence is CASSFRPGQGAEQYF. CDR3 nucleotide sequence: TGTGCCAGCAGTTTCCGACCGGGACAGGGGGCCGAGCAGTACTTC. The chain employs TRBV7-2 and TRBJ2-5; 12 nucleotides align to TRBD1. Judging by the DNA end, TRBJ2-7 fits better; the J call may be wrong. The CDR3 extends over 15 amino acids. Germline CDR1 is SGHTA and CDR2 is FQGNSA.

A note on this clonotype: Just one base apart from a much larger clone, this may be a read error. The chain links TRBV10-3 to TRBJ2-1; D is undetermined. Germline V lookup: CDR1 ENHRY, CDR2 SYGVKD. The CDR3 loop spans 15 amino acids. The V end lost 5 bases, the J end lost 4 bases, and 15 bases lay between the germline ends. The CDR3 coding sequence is TGTGCCATCAGTTATCCTATCCGTGGGTACAATGAGCAGTTCTTC. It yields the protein CAISYPIRGYNEQFF.

CDR3 amino acids: CSARRPQRNEKLFF. CDR3 DNA sequence: TGCAGTGCTAGGAGACCCCAAAGAAATGAAAAACTGTTTTTT. The rearrangement links TRBV20-1 to TRBJ1-4; no reliable D call. The CDR3 extends over 14 amino acids. Germline V gene sequence: CDR1 DFQATT, CDR2 SNEGSKA (reference sequence). The V gene lost 3 bases and the J gene lost 5 bases, with 13 bases spanning the gap.

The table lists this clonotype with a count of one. The CDR3 nucleotides read TGTGCCAGCAGCTTAGCTGATTACGGGGCCAACGTCCTGACTTTC. It codes for CASSLADYGANVLTF. The chain has TRBV7-2 and TRBJ2-6; D remains ambiguous. The germline V gene has CDR1 SGHTA and CDR2 FQGNSA. V lost 0 bases to trimming and J lost 4 bases, with 7 bases between them. This CDR3 is 15 amino acids long.

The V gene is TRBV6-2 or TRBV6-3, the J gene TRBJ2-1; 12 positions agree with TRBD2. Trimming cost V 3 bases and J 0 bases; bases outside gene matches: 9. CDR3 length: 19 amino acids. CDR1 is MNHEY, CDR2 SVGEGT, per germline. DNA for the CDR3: TGTGCCAGCAGTTATGGGACTAGCGGGCCAGAAAGCTCCTACAATGAGCAGTTCTTC. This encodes CASSYGTSGPESSYNEQFF.

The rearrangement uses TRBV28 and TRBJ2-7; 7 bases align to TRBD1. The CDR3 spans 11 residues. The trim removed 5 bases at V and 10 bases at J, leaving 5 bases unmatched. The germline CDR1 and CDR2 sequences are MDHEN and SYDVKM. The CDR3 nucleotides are TGTGCCAGCAGTAGTCGGGACAGCCAGTACTTC. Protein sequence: CASSSRDSQYF.

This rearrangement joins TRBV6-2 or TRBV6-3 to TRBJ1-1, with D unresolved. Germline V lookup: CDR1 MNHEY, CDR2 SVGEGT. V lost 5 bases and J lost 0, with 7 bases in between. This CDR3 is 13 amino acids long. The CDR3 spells CASSVTVNTEAFF. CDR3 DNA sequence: TGTGCCAGCAGTGTTACAGTGAACACTGAAGCTTTCTTT.

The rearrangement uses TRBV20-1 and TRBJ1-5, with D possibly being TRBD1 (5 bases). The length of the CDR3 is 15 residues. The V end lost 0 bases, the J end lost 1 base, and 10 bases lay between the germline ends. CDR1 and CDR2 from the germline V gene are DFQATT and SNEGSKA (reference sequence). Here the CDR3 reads CSARDAGTSNQPQHF. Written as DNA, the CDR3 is TGCAGTGCTAGAGACGCGGGGACCAGCAATCAGCCCCAGCATTTT.

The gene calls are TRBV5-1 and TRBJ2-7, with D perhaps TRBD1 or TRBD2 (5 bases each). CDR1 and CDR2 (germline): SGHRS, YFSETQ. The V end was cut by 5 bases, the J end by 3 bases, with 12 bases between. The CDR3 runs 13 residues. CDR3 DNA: TGCGCCAGCAGTGTCCTGGGGGACTACGAGCAGTACTTC. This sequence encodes CASSVLGDYEQYF.